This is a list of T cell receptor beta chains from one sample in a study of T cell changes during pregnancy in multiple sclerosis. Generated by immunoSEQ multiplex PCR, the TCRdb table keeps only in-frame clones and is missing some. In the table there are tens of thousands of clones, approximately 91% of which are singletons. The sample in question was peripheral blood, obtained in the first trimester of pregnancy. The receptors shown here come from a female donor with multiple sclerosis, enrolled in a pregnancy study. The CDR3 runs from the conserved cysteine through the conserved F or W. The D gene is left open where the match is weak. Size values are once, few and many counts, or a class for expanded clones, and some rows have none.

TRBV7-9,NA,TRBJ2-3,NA,CARADFTDTQYF,TGTGCCAGGGCGGATTTCACAGATACGCAGTATTTT
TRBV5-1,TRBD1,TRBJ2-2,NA,CASSLGLTGGLGELFF,TGCGCCAGCAGCTTGGGTTTGACAGGGGGCCTAGGGGAGCTGTTTTTT
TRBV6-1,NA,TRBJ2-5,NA,CASSEVKSRAQETQYF,TGTGCCAGCAGTGAAGTTAAGTCGAGGGCTCAAGAGACCCAGTACTTC
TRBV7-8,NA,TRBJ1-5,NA,CASSFVAGGNSNQPQHF,TGTGCCAGCAGCTTTGTGGCCGGGGGGAATAGCAATCAGCCCCAGCATTTT
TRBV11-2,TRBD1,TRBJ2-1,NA,CASRGTGNYNEQFF,TGTGCCAGCAGGGGGACAGGGAACTACAATGAGCAGTTCTTC
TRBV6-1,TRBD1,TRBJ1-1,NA,CATHRDRFLTEAFF,TGTGCCACTCACCGGGACAGGTTCCTTACTGAAGCTTTCTTT
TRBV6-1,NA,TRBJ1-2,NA,CASSVGGGGYGYTF,TGTGCCAGCAGTGTGGGAGGGGGAGGCTATGGCTACACCTTC
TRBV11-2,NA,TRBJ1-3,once,CASSLDNLNSGNTIYF,TGTGCCAGCAGCTTAGATAACCTAAACTCTGGAAACACCATATATTTT
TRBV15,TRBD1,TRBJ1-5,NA,CATSNDRGPGNQPQHF,TGTGCCACCAGCAATGACAGGGGGCCGGGAAATCAGCCCCAGCATTTT
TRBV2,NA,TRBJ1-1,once,CASRVSQGSKITEAFF,TGTGCCAGCAGGGTCTCACAGGGAAGTAAGATCACTGAAGCTTTCTTT
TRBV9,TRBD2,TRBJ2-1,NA,CASSVRTSAGPREQFF,TGTGCCAGCAGCGTACGGACTAGCGCCGGGCCAAGGGAGCAGTTCTTC
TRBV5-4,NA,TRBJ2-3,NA,CASSLVPGQPVTDTQYF,TGTGCCAGCAGCTTGGTTCCAGGTCAACCGGTAACAGATACGCAGTATTTT
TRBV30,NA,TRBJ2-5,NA,CAWSLDRLQETQYF,TGTGCCTGGAGTCTAGACAGACTCCAAGAGACCCAGTACTTC
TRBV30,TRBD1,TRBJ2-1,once,CAWSVGGQGIDEQFF,TGTGCCTGGAGTGTAGGGGGACAGGGGATCGATGAGCAGTTCTTC
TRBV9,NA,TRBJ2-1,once,CASSGRLAPYNEQFF,TGTGCCAGCAGCGGTAGGCTAGCGCCCTACAATGAGCAGTTCTTC
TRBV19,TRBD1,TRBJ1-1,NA,CASSGQGWSTEAFF,TGTGCCAGTAGTGGACAGGGTTGGAGCACTGAAGCTTTCTTT
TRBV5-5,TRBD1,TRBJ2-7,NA,CASSLGQGFSYEQYF,TGTGCCAGCAGCTTGGGACAGGGGTTCTCCTACGAGCAGTACTTC
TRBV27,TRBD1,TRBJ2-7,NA,CATGMTGHSSYEQYF,TGTGCCACAGGGATGACAGGGCACTCCTCCTACGAGCAGTACTTC
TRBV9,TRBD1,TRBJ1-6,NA,CASSATGVNSPLHF,TGTGCCAGCAGCGCGACAGGGGTTAATTCACCCCTCCACTTT
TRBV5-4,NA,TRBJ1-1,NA,CASSSQGPGNTEAFF,TGTGCCAGCAGCTCCCAAGGGCCGGGAAACACTGAAGCTTTCTTT
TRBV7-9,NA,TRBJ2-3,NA,CASSFLAGTDTQYF,TGTGCCAGCAGCTTCCTCGCAGGCACAGATACGCAGTATTTT
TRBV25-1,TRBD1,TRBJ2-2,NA,CASRRDSPLTGELFF,TGTGCCAGCAGAAGGGACAGTCCTCTCACCGGGGAGCTGTTTTTT
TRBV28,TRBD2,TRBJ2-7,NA,CASGIAGAKEQYF,TGTGCCAGCGGTATAGCGGGAGCAAAAGAGCAGTACTTC
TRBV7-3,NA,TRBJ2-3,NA,CASSTYPREFGRRDTQYF,TGTGCCAGCAGCACCTACCCCCGGGAGTTCGGTAGGAGGGATACGCAGTATTTT
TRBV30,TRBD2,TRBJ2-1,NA,CAWSGGLAGINNEQFF,TGTGCCTGGAGTGGGGGACTAGCGGGCATTAACAATGAGCAGTTCTTC
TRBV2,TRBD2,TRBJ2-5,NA,CASSLLAGGQETQYF,TGTGCCAGCAGTTTACTAGCGGGAGGTCAAGAGACCCAGTACTTC
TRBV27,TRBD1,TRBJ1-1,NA,CASSLGQRNTEAFF,TGTGCCAGCAGTTTGGGACAGAGAAACACTGAAGCTTTCTTT
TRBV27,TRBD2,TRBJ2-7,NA,CASATSGSSYEQYF,TGTGCCAGCGCGACTAGCGGGAGTTCCTACGAGCAGTACTTC
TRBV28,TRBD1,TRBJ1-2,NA,CASSWDSISGYTF,TGTGCCAGCAGTTGGGACAGCATTTCAGGCTACACCTTC
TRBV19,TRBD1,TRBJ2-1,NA,CASSIVGTALRYNEQFF,TGTGCCAGTAGTATAGTCGGGACAGCCCTCCGATACAATGAGCAGTTCTTC
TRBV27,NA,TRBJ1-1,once,CASRLDRLNTEAFF,TGTGCCAGCAGGCTAGACAGGCTGAACACTGAAGCTTTCTTT
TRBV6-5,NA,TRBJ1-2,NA,CASSYKSRGGYGYTF,TGTGCCAGCAGCTACAAGTCCAGGGGCGGGTATGGCTACACCTTC
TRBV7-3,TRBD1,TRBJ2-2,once,CASSPNTGQGSGELFF,TGTGCCAGCAGCCCTAATACGGGACAGGGGTCCGGGGAGCTGTTTTTT
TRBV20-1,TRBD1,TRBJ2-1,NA,CSAGQVNEQFF,TGCAGTGCGGGACAGGTCAATGAGCAGTTCTTC
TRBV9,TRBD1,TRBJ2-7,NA,CASSARDRGHEQYF,TGTGCCAGCAGCGCCCGGGACAGGGGTCATGAGCAGTACTTC
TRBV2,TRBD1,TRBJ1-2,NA,CASRDQDRGIKRRYGYTF,TGTGCCAGCAGAGATCAAGACAGGGGAATTAAGAGGCGCTATGGCTACACCTTC
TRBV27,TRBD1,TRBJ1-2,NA,CASSLLGTEFNYGYTF,TGTGCCAGCAGTTTACTCGGGACAGAGTTTAACTATGGCTACACCTTC
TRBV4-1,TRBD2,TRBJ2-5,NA,CASSQDWAGAIKGETQYF,TGCGCCAGCAGCCAAGATTGGGCGGGAGCTATCAAAGGGGAGACCCAGTACTTC
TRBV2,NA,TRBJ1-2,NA,CASSDSNGYTF,TGTGCCAGCAGTGATAGTAATGGCTACACCTTC
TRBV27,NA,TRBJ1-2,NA,CASSFRGNYGYTF,TGTGCCAGCAGTTTTCGGGGTAACTATGGCTACACCTTC
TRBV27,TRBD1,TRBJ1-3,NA,CASSFLGGGNTIYF,TGTGCCAGCAGTTTCTTAGGGGGCGGAAACACCATATATTTT
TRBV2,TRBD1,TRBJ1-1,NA,CASITGQGTEAFF,TGTGCCAGCATTACAGGACAGGGCACTGAAGCTTTCTTT
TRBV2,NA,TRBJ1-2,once,CASTGAMNYGYTF,TGTGCCAGCACAGGGGCGATGAACTATGGCTACACCTTC
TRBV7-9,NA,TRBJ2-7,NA,CASSLARFSSYEQYF,TGTGCCAGCAGCTTAGCCAGGTTCAGCTCCTACGAGCAGTACTTC
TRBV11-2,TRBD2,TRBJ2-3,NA,CASSSSATSGGDTQYF,TGTGCCAGCAGCTCCTCTGCGACTAGCGGTGGGGATACGCAGTATTTT
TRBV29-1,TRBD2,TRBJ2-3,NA,CSVRRGRLLYF,TGCAGCGTTAGGCGCGGGAGGCTCCTTTATTTT
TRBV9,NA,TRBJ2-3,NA,CASSVGGGASTDTQYF,TGTGCCAGCAGCGTAGGAGGGGGGGCGAGCACAGATACGCAGTATTTT
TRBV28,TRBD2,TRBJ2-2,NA,CASSLSRRTSGSGELFF,TGTGCCAGCAGTTTATCGCGTAGGACTAGCGGGAGCGGGGAGCTGTTTTTT
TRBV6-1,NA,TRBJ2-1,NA,CASSELGGTYNEQFF,TGTGCCAGCAGTGAGCTGGGCGGGACTTACAATGAGCAGTTCTTC
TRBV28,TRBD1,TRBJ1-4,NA,CASRNWPGRGQFIANEKLFF,TGTGCCAGCAGGAATTGGCCGGGCAGGGGGCAGTTTATAGCTAATGAAAAACTGTTTTTT
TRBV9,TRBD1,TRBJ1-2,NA,CASSPPTGTDGYTF,TGTGCCAGCAGCCCACCTACCGGGACAGATGGCTACACCTTC
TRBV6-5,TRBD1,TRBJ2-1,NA,CASSYSRTGYNEQFF,TGTGCCAGCAGTTACTCGAGGACAGGCTACAATGAGCAGTTCTTC
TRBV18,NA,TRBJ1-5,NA,CASSPSHDQPQHF,TGTGCCAGCTCACCATCACACGATCAGCCCCAGCATTTT